This record covers a single TCR beta chain. Its specificity is not known. These donors counted as nominally healthy when sampled, but unrecorded immune exposures were likely. Use of 60 Vbeta and 13 Jbeta primers characterized the PCR. Generated by immunoSEQ multiplex PCR, the TCRdb table keeps only in-frame clones and is missing some. This table lists more than 100,000 clones. This record comes from a study of cytomegalovirus exposure and HLA in healthy donors. Study results and caveats: For most TCR beta V segments, an earlier analysis put the productive rate at about 87% or about 30% of the time. Accurate predictions that matched the HLA-A and HLA-B alleles of most subjects were reportedly made from TCR beta sequences. Several top significant clusters appeared, in a later analysis, to be linked to common viral pathogens.

V lost 6 bases to trimming and J lost 4 bases, with 6 bases between them. The germline V gene encodes CDR1 MNHEY and CDR2 SVGAGI. The CDR3 contains 11 residues. The receptor's source is a man aged 18 to 29 in good health and CMV-seronegative. The V and J genes are TRBV6-5 and TRBJ1-2, with a weak D call TRBD1 (5 bases). Sequenced material: PBMCs. The CDR3: CASRGLYGYTF. Here the CDR3 DNA reads TGTGCCAGCAGGGGGCTCTATGGCTACACCTTC.